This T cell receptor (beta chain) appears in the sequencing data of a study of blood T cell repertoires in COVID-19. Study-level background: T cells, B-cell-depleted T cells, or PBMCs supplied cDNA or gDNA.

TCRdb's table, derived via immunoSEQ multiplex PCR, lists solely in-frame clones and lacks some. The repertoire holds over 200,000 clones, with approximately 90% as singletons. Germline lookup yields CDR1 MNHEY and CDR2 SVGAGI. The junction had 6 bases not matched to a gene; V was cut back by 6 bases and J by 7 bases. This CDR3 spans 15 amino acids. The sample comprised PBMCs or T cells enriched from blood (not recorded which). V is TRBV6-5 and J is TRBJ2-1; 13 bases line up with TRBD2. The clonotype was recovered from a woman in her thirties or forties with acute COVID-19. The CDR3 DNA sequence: TGTGCCAGCAGGCTACTAGCGGGAGGGCCTAATGAGCAGTTCTTC. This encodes CASRLLAGGPNEQFF.